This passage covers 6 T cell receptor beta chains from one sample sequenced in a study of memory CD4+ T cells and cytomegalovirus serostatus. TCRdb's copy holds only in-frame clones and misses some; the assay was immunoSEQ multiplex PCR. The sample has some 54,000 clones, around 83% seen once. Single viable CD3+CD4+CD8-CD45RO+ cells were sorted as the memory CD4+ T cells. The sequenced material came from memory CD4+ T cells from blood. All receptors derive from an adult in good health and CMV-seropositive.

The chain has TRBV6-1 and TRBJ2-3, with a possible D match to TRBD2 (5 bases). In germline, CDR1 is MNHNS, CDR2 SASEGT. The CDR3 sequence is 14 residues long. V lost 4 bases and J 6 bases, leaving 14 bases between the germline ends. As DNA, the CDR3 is TGTGCCAGCAGTGCCGGACTGCTTGTGGATACGCAGTATTTT. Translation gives CASSAGLLVDTQYF.

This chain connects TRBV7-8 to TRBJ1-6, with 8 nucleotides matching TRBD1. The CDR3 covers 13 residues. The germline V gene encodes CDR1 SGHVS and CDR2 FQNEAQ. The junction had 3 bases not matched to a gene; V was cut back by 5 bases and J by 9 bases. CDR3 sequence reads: CASSGQGRSPLHF. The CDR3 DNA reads TGTGCCAGCAGCGGACAGGGACGTTCACCCCTCCACTTT.

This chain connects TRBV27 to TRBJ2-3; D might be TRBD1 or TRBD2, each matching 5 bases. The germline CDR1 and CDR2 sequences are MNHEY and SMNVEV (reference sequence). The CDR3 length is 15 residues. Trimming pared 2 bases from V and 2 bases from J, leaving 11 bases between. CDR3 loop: CASSLGTVHTDTQYF. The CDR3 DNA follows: TGTGCCAGCAGTTTAGGGACGGTGCACACAGATACGCAGTATTTT.

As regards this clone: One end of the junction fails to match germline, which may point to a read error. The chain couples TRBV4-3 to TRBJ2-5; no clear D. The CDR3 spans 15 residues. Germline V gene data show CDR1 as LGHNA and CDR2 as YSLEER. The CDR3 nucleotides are TGCGCCAGCAGCCAAGATAGTTCCAGACAAGCGACCCAGTACTTC. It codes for CASSQDSSRQATQYF.

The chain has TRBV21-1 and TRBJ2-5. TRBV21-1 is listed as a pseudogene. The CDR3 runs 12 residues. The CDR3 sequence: CASSKEPETQYF. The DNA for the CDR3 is TGTGCCAGCAGCAAAGAACCAGAGACCCAGTACTTC.

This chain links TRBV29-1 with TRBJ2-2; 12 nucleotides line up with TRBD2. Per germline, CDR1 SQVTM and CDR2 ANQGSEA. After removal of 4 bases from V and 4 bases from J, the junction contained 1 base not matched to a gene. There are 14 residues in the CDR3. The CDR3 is CSVGTSGVTGELFF. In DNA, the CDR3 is TGCAGCGTTGGGACTAGCGGGGTCACCGGGGAGCTGTTTTTT.